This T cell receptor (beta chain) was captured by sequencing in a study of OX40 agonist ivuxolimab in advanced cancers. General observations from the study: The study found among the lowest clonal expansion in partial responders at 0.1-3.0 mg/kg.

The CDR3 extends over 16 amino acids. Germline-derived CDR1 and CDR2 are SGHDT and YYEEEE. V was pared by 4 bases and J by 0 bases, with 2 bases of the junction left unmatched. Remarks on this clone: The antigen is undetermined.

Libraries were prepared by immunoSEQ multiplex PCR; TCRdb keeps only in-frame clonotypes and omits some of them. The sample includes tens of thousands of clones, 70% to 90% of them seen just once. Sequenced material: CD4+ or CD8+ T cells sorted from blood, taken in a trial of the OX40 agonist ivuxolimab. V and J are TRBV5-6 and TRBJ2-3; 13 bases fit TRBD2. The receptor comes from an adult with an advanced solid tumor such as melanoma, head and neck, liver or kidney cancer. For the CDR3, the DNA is TGTGCCAGCAGCCGGGGACTAGCGGGGAGCACAGATACGCAGTATTTT. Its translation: CASSRGLAGSTDTQYF.